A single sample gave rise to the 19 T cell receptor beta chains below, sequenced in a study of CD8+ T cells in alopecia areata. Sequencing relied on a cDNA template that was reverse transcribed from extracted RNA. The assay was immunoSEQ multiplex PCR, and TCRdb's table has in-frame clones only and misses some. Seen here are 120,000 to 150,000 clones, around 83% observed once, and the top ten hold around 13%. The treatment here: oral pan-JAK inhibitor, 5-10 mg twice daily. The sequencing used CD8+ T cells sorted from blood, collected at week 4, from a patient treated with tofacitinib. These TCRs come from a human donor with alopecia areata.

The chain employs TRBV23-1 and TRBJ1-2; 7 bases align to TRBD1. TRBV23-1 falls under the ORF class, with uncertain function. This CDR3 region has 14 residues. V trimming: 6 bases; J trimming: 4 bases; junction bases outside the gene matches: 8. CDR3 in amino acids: CASSPRDSRYGYTF. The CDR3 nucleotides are TGCGCCAGCAGCCCGAGGGACAGCCGCTATGGCTACACCTTC.

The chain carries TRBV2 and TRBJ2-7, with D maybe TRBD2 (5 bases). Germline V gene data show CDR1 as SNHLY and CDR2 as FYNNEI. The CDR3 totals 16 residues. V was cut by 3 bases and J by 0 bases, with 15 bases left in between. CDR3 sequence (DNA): TGTGCCAGCAGTGAGCGCCAGCGGACCAACTCCTACGAGCAGTACTTC. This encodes CASSERQRTNSYEQYF.

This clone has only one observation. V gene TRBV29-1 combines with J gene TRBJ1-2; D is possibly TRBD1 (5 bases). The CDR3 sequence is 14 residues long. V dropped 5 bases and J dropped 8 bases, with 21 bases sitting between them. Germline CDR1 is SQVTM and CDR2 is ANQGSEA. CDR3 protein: CSVPTRGPPMGYTF. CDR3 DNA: TGCAGCGTTCCTACCCGGGGCCCGCCAATGGGCTACACCTTC.

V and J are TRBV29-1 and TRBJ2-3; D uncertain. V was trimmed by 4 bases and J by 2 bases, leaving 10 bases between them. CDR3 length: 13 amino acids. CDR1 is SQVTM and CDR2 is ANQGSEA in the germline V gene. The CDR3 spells CSVVALNTDTQYF. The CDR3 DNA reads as TGCAGCGTTGTGGCACTGAACACAGATACGCAGTATTTT.

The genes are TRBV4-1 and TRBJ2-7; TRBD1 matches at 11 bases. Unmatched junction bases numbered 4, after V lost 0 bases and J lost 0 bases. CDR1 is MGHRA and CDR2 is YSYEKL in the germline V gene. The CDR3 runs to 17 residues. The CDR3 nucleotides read TGCGCCAGCAGCCAAGAACCCGGGACAGGGGGCTCCTACGAGCAGTACTTC. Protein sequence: CASSQEPGTGGSYEQYF.

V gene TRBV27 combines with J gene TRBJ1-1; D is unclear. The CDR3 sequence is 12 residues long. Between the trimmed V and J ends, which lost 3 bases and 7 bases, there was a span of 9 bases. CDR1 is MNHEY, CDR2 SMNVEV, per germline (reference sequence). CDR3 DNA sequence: TGTGCCAGCAGTTTCGCCCGAGGTGAAGCTTTCTTT. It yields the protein CASSFARGEAFF.

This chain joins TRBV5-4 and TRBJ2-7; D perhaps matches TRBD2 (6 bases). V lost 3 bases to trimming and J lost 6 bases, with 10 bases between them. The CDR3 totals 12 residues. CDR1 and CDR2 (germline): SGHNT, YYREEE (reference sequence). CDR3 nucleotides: TGTGCCAGCAGCTCGACTAGTAGCGAGCAGTACTTC. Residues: CASSSTSSEQYF.

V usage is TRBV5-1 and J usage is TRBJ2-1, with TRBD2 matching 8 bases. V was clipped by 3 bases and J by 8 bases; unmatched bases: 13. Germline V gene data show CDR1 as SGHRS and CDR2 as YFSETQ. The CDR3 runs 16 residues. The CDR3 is CASSWGLAGGADEQFF. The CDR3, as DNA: TGCGCCAGCAGCTGGGGTCTTGCGGGAGGTGCGGATGAGCAGTTCTTC. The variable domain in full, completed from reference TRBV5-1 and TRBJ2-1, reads KAGVTQTPRYLIKTRGQQVTLSCSPISGHRSVSWYQQTPGQGLQFLFEYFSETQRNKGNFPGRFSGRQFSNSRSEMNVSTLELGDSALYLCASSWGLAGGADEQFFGPGTRLTVL.

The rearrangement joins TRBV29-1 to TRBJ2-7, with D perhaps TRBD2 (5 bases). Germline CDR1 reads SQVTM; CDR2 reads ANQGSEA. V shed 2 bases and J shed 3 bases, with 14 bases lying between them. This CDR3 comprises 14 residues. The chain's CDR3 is CSVEPYEGGYEQYF. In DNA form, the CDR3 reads TGCAGCGTTGAACCCTATGAGGGTGGCTACGAGCAGTACTTC.

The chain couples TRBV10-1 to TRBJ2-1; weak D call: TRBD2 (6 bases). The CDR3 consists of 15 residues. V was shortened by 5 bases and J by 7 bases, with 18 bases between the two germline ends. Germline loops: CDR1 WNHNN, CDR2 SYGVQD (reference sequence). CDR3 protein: CASSRDLSSLNEQFF. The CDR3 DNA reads TGCGCCAGCAGTAGGGACTTATCCTCCTTAAATGAGCAGTTCTTC.

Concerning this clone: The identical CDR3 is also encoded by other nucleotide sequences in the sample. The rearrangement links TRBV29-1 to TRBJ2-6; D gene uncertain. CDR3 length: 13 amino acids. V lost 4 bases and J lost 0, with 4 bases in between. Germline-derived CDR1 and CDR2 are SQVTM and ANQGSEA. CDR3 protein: CSVAFSGANVLTF. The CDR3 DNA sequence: TGCAGCGTTGCATTCTCTGGGGCCAACGTCCTGACTTTC.

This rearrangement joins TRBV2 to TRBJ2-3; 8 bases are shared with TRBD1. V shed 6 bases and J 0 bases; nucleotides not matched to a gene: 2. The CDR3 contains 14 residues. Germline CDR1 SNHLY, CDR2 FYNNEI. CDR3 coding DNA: TGTGCCAGCAGGGGGACAGGTAGCACAGATACGCAGTATTTT. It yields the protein CASRGTGSTDTQYF. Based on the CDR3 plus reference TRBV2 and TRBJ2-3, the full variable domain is EPEVTQTPSHQVTQMGQEVILRCVPISNHLYFYWYRQILGQKVEFLVSFYNNEISEKSEIFDDQFSVERPDGSNFTLKIRSTKLEDSAMYFCASRGTGSTDTQYFGPGTRLTVL.

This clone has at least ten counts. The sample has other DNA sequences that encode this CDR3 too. The CDR3 here is CASSIGQETYEQYF. In DNA form, the CDR3 reads TGTGCCAGTAGTATAGGACAGGAGACCTACGAGCAGTACTTC. V usage is TRBV19 and J usage is TRBJ2-7, with D perhaps TRBD1 (6 bases). Per germline, CDR1 LNHDA and CDR2 SQIVND (reference sequence). The CDR3 consists of 14 residues. The ends were cut back, 1 base at V and 2 bases at J, with 9 bases in the middle.

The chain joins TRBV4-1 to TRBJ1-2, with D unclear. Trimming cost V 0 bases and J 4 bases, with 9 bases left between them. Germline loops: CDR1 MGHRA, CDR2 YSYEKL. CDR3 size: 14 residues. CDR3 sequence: CASSQEGIFYGYTF. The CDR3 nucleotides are TGCGCCAGCAGCCAAGAAGGGATATTCTATGGCTACACCTTC.

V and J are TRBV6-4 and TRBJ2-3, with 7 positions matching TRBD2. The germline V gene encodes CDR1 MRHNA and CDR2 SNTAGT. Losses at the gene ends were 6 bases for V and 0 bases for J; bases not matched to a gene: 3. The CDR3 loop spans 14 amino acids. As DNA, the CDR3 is TGTGCCAGCAGCCGGACTAGAAGCACAGATACGCAGTATTTT. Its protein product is CASSRTRSTDTQYF.

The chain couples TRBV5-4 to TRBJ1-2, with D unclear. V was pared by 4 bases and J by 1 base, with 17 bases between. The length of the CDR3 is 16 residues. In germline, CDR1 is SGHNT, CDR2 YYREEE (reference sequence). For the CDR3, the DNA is TGTGCCAGCAGCCCGGAAGCGTCGGCAATTAACTATGGCTACACCTTC. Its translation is CASSPEASAINYGYTF.

Written as DNA, the CDR3 is TGCAGCGTTGAATCCTCAGGGGAAGCCTACGAGCAGTACTTC. It codes for CSVESSGEAYEQYF. The chain carries TRBV29-1 and TRBJ2-7; a weak D match, TRBD1 (6 bases). There are 14 residues in the CDR3. CDR1 and CDR2 from the germline V gene are SQVTM and ANQGSEA. Trimming left V 2 bases short and J 2 bases short, with 13 bases between.

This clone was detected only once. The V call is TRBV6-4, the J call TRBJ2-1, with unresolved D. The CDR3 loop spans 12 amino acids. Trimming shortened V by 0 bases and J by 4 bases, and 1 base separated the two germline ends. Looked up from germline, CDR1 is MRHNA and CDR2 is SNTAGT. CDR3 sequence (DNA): TGTGCCAGCAGTGACTCATACAATGAGCAGTTCTTC. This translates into CASSDSYNEQFF.

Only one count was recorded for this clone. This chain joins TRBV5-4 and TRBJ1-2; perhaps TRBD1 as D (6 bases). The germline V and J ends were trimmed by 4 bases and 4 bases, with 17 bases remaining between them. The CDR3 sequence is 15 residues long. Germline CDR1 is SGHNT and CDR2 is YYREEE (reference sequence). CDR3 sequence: CASSPPGTPSYGYTF. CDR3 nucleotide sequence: TGTGCCAGCAGCCCCCCCGGGACACCGAGCTATGGCTACACCTTC.